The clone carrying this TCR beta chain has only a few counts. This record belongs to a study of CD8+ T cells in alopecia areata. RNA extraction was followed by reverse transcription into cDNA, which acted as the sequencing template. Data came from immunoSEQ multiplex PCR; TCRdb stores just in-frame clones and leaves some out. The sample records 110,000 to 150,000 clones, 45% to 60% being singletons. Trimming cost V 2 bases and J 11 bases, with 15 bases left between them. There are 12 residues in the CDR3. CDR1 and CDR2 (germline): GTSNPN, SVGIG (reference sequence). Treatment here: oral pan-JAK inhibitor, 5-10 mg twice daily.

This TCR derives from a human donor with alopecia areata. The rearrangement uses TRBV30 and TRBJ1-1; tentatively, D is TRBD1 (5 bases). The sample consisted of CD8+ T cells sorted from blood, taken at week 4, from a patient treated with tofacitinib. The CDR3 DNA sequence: TGTGCCTGGAGTCCTCAGGGTGGTGGTGCTTTCTTT. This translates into CAWSPQGGGAFF.